This TCR beta chain came from a study of cytomegalovirus exposure and HLA in healthy donors. Study outcomes and limitations: Three chains linked to CMV were shown in vitro to be specific for CMV antigens.

This CDR3 spans 14 amino acids. J lost 1 base, V lost 11 bases, and 8 bases had no gene match. Germline lookup yields CDR1 ENHRY and CDR2 SYGVKD. The PCR ran on 60 Vbeta and 13 Jbeta primers. TCRdb keeps only in-frame clones here, not all; method: immunoSEQ multiplex PCR. The table includes about 100,000 clones, approximately 85% detected once. Concerning this clone itself: The target antigen is unknown.

The clonotype comes from a young man in good health and CMV-seronegative. The gene calls are TRBV10-3 and TRBJ2-7; TRBD1 aligns across 10 bases. Input material: PBMCs. The CDR3 DNA reads TGTGCCGGGCGACAGGGGGCAACATCCTACGAGCAGTACTTC. The encoded protein is CAGRQGATSYEQYF.